The clone carrying this T cell receptor beta chain was observed a handful of times. The antigen is not known. This record belongs to a study of molecular identifiers for immune sequencing clone quantification. Study-level background: Five portions were made in replicates from RNA of approximately 22,000 or 94,000 naive CD8 cells, and four underwent sequencing.

The study, taken as a whole, reports: Whereas clones above 20 RNA copies held under 1% of naive-cell molecules, they held over 98% of effector molecules.

The V gene lost 7 bases and the J gene lost 4 bases, with 25 bases spanning the gap. The CDR3 contains 17 residues. Germline-derived CDR1 and CDR2 are SNHLY and FYNNEI. Previously described methods with listed TCR primers produced the bulk TCR libraries. TCRdb analysed the PCR reads with MiXCR anew, one entry per CDR3 protein. The table shows 460,000 or so distinct CDR3 sequences, with 20% to 25% occurring only once. The V call is TRBV2, the J call TRBJ2-5; D possibly corresponds to TRBD2 (7 bases). This sequence originates from a human donor in good health. Some libraries in this study had Jurkat cell RNA spiked in. Source material: naive CD8+ T cells from blood, with Jurkat cell RNA spiked in. As to subset: FACS-sorted CD8+CD4-CCR7+CD45RA+ naive T cells. The CDR3 nucleotides are TGTGCCAGCACCGAGGGGGACTATCCCTCAGAAGGAGAGACCCAGTACTTC. Protein sequence: CASTEGDYPSEGETQYF.